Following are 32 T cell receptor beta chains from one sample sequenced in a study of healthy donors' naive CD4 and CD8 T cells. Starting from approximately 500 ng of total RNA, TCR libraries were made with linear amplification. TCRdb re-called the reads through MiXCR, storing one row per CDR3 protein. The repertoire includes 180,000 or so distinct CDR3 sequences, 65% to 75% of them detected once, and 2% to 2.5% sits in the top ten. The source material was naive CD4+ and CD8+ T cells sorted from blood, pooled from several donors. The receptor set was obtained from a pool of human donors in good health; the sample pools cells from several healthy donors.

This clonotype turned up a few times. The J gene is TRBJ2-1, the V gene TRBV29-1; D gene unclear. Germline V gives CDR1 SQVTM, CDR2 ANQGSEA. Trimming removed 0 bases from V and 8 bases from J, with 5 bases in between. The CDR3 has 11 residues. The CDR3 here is CSVEEGYEQFF. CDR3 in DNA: TGCAGCGTTGAAGAGGGGTATGAGCAGTTCTTC.

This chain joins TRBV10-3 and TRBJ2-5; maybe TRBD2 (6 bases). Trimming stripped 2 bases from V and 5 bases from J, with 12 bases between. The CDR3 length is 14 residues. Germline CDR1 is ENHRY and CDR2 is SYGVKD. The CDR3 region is CAISEADSGETQYF. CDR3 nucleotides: TGTGCCATCAGTGAGGCCGACAGCGGGGAGACCCAGTACTTC.

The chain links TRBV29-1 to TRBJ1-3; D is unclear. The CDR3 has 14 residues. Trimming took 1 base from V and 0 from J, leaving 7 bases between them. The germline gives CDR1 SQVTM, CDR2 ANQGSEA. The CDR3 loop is CSVEVRASGNTIYF. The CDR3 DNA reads TGCAGCGTTGAAGTAAGGGCCTCTGGAAACACCATATATTTT.

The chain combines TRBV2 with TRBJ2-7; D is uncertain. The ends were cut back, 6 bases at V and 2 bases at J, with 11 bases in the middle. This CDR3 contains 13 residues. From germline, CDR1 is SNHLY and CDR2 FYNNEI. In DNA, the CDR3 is TGTGCCAGCAGGGACGGTTTCCCCTACGAGCAGTACTTC. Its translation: CASRDGFPYEQYF.

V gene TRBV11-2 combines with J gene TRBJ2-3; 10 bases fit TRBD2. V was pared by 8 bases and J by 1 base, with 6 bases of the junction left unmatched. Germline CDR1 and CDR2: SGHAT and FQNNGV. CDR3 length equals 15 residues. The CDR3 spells CASDIGTSGTDTQYF. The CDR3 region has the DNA TGTGCCAGCGATATTGGGACTAGCGGCACAGATACGCAGTATTTT.

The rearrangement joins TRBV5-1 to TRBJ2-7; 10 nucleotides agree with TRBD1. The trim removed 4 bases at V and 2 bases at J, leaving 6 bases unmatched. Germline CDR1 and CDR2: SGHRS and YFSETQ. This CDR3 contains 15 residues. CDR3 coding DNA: TGCGCCAGCAGCGAGGGACAGGGGATGGCCTACGAGCAGTACTTC. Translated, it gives CASSEGQGMAYEQYF.

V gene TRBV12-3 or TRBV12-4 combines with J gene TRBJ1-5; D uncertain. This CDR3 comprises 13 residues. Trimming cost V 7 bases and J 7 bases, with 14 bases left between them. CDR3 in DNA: TGTGCCAGCACTTACAAAGGTCACCAGCCCCAGCATTTT. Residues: CASTYKGHQPQHF.

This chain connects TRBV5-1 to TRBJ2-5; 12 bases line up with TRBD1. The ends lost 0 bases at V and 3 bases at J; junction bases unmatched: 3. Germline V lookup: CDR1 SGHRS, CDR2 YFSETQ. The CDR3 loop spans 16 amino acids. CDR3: CASSLAGTGGEETQYF. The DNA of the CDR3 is TGCGCCAGCAGCTTGGCCGGGACAGGGGGCGAAGAGACCCAGTACTTC.

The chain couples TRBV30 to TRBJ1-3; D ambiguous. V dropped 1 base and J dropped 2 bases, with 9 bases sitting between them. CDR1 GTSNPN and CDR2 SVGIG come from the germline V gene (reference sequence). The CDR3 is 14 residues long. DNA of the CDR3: TGTGCCTGGAGTGGGGCGAGGGCTGGAAACACCATATATTTT. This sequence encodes CAWSGARAGNTIYF.

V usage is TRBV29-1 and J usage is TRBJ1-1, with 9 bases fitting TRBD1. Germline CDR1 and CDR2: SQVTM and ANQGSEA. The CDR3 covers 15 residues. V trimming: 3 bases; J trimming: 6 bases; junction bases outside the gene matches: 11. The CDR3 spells CSVERPGQGLSEAFF. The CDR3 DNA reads TGCAGCGTTGAGCGTCCGGGACAGGGCCTTTCTGAAGCTTTCTTT.

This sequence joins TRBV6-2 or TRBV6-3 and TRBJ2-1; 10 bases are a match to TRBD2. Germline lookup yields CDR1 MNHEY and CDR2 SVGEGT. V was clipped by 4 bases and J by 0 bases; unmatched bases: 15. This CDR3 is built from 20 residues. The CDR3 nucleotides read TGTGCCAGCAGTTCAACACTAGCGGGACATGTAGTACGCTCCTACAATGAGCAGTTCTTC. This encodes CASSSTLAGHVVRSYNEQFF.

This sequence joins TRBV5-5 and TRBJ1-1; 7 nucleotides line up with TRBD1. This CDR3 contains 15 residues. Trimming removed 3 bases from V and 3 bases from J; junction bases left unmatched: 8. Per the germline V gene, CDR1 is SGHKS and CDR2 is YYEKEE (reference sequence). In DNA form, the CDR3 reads TGTGCCAGCAGCTGGGACAGTTCGAGGGACACTGAAGCTTTCTTT. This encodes CASSWDSSRDTEAFF.

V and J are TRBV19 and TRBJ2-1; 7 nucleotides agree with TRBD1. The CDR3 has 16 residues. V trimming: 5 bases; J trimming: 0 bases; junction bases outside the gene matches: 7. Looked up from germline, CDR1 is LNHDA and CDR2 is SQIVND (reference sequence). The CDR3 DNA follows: TGTGCCAGTAGTGACGGGACAGCGAGCTCCTACAATGAGCAGTTCTTC. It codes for CASSDGTASSYNEQFF. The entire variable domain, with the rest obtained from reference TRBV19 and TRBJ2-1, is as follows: DGGITQSPKYLFRKEGQNVTLSCEQNLNHDAMYWYRQDPGQGLRLIYYSQIVNDFQKGDIAEGYSVSREKKESFPLTVTSAQKNPTAFYLCASSDGTASSYNEQFFGPGTRLTVL.

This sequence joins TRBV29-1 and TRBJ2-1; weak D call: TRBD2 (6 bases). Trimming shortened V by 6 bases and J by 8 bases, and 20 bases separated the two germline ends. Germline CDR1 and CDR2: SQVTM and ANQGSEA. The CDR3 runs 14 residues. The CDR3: CSVPLLGLWDEQFF. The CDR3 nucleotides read TGCAGCGTGCCTCTTCTGGGACTTTGGGATGAGCAGTTCTTC.

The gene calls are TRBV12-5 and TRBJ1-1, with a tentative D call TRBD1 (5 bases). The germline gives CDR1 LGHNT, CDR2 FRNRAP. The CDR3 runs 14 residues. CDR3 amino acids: CASTQGLGNTEAFF. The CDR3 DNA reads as TGTGCCAGCACCCAGGGCCTTGGGAACACTGAAGCTTTCTTT.

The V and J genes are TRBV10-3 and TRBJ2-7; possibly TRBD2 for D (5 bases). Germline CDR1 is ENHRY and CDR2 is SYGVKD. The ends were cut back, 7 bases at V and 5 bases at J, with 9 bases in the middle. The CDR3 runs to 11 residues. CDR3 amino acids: CAIMEVNEQYF. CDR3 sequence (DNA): TGTGCCATCATGGAGGTGAACGAGCAGTACTTC.

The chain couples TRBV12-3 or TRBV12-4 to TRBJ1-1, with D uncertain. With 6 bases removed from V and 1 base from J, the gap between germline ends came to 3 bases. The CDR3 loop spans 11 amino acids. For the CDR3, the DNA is TGTGCCAGCAGGCCGAACACTGAAGCTTTCTTT. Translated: CASRPNTEAFF.

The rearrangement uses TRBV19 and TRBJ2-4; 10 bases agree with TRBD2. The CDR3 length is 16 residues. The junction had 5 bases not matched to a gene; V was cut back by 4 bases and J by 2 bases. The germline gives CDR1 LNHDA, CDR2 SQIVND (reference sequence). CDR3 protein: CASSKREGRTKNIQYF. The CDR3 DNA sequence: TGTGCCAGTAGTAAGCGGGAGGGAAGAACCAAAAACATTCAGTACTTC.

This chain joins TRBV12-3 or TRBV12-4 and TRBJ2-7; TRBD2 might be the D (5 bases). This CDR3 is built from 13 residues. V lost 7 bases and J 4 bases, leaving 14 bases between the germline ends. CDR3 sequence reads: CASTSRRFYEQYF. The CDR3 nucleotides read TGTGCCAGCACATCCAGGAGGTTTTACGAGCAGTACTTC.

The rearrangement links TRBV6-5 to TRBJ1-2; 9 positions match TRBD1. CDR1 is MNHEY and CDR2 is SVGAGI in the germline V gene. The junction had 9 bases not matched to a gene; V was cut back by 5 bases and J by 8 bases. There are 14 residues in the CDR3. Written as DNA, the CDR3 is TGTGCCAGCAGTCCAACAGACAGGGGGAAAGGCTACACCTTC. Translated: CASSPTDRGKGYTF.

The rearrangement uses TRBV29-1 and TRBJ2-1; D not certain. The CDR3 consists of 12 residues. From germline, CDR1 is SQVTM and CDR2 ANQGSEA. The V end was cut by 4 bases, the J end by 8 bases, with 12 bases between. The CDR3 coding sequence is TGCAGCGTTGCTGTAGTAGTCGATGAGCAGTTCTTC. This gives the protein CSVAVVVDEQFF.

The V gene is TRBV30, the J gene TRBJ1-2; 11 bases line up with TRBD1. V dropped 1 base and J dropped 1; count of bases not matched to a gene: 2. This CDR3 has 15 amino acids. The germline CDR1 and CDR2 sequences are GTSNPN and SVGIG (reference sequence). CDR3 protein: CAWSAGTGGNYGYTF. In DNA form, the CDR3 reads TGTGCCTGGAGTGCCGGGACAGGGGGTAACTATGGCTACACCTTC.

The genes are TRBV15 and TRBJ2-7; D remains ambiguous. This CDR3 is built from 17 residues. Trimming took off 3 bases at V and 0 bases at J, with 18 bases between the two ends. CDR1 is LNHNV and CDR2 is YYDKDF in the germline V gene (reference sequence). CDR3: CATSSAAVGSSSYEQYF. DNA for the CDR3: TGTGCCACCAGCAGTGCCGCAGTAGGGTCAAGCTCCTACGAGCAGTACTTC.

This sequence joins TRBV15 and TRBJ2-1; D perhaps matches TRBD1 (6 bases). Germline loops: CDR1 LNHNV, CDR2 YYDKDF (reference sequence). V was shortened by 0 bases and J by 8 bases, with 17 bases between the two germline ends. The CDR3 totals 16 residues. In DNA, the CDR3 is TGTGCCACCAGCAGAGAGGCAACAGGGTTGAGTGATGAGCAGTTCTTC. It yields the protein CATSREATGLSDEQFF.

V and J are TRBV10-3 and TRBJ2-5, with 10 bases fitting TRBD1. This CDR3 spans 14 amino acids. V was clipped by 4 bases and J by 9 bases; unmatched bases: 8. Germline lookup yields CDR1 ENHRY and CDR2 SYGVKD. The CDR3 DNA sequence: TGTGCCATCAGTGGGGACAGGGGCGCTTCCCCCCAGTACTTC. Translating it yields CAISGDRGASPQYF.

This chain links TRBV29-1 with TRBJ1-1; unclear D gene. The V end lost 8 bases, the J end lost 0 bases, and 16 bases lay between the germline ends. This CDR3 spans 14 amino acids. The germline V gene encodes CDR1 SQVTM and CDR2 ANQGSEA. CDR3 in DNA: TGCAGCATCTCGAAGCCCCTTTTGAACACTGAAGCTTTCTTT. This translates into CSISKPLLNTEAFF.

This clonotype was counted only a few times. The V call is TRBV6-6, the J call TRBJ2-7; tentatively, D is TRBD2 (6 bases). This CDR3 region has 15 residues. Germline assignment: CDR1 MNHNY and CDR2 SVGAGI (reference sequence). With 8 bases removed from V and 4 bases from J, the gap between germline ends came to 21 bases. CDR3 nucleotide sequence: TGTGCCAGCTCCCTTTCCTTAGCGGACAATTACGAGCAGTACTTC. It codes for CASSLSLADNYEQYF.

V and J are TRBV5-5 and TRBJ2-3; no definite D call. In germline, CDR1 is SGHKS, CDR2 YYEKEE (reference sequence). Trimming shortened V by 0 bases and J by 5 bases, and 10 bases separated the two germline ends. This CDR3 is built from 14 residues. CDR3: CASSLGPVIDTQYF. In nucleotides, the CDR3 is TGTGCCAGCAGCTTGGGGCCTGTTATAGATACGCAGTATTTT.

The CDR3 here is CASSSEFGNTIYF. CDR3 nucleotide sequence: TGTGCCAGCAGTTCCGAGTTTGGAAACACCATATATTTT. The genes are TRBV12-3 or TRBV12-4 and TRBJ1-3; D is ambiguous. CDR3 length: 13 amino acids. V was shortened by 4 bases and J by 3 bases, with 7 bases between the two germline ends.

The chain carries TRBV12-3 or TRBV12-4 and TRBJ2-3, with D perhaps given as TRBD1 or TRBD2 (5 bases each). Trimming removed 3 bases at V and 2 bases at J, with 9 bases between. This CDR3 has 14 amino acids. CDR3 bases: TGTGCCAGCAGTTTTCCCGGGACCACAGATACGCAGTATTTT. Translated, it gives CASSFPGTTDTQYF.

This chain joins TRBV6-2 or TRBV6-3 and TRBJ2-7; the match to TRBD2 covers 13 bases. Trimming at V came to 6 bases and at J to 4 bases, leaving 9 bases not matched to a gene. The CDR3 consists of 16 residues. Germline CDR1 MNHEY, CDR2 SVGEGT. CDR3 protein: CASSRGLAGALYEQYV. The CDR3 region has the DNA TGTGCCAGCAGCCGAGGACTAGCGGGAGCCCTTTACGAGCAGTACGTC.

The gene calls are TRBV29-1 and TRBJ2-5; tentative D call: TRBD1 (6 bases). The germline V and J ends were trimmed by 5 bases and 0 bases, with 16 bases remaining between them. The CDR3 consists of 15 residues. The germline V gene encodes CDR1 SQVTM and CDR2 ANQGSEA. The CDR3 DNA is TGCAGCGTTATAGGGAGCAGGGGAAACCAAGAGACCCAGTACTTC. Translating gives CSVIGSRGNQETQYF.